This T cell receptor beta chain was observed in a study of blood T cell repertoires in COVID-19. This table comes from immunoSEQ multiplex PCR, and its TCRdb copy is limited to in-frame clones, with some not included. The repertoire holds some 390,000 clones, with roughly nine tenths as singletons. After removal of 2 bases from V and 4 bases from J, the junction contained 17 bases not matched to a gene. This CDR3 spans 19 amino acids. The sample comprised PBMCs or T cells enriched from blood (not recorded which). The chain links TRBV23-1 to TRBJ2-7, with 10 nucleotides matching TRBD1. Being an ORF, TRBV23-1 has a function that is uncertain. This receptor was obtained from a man under 40 who had recovered from COVID-19. The CDR3 here is CASSQKPQGTGDLLYEQYF. In nucleotides, the CDR3 is TGCGCCAGCAGTCAAAAACCTCAGGGGACAGGGGATCTTTTGTACGAGCAGTACTTC.